This TCR beta chain was sequenced for a study of cytomegalovirus exposure and HLA in healthy donors. Germline CDR1 MGHRA, CDR2 YSYEKL. The CDR3 has 14 amino acids. Trimming left V 4 bases short and J 7 bases short, with 14 bases between. PCR amplification relied on 60 Vbeta primers (plus 13 Jbeta primers). The protocol was immunoSEQ multiplex PCR, while the TCRdb copy is restricted to in-frame clones and leaves out a portion. Recorded for this sample: 200,000 or so clones. In the case of this clone: Antigen: not known.

Regarding the study as a whole: Excluded were some V segments that proved indistinguishable, including TRBV6-2 and TRBV6-3.

The sequence derives from a boy aged 10-17 years in good health and CMV-seronegative. Sequencing was done on a sample of PBMCs. The V gene is TRBV4-1, the J gene TRBJ2-1; D is ambiguous. The CDR3 here is CASSPSHSRNEQFF. The CDR3 DNA reads TGCGCCAGCAGCCCAAGCCATTCGCGTAATGAGCAGTTCTTC.